This T cell receptor beta chain was found in a study of breast tumors, draining lymph nodes, adjacent tissues. Study outcomes and limitations: Tumor TCR diversity was below lymph nodes but above nontumor tissue. That most tumor T cells come from lymph nodes remained unproven.

This clonotype was recorded many times. The antigen is not known. Samples came from axillary lymph nodes draining the breast cancer. Via MiXCR, TCRdb re-called the multiplex PCR reads, giving one row per CDR3 protein. The sample shows about 200,000 distinct CDR3 sequences, under 35% of them seen only once. CDR1 and CDR2 from the germline V gene are ENHRY and SYGVKD. Trimming removed 0 bases at V and 7 bases at J, with 10 bases between. The CDR3 runs 14 residues. The clonotype comes from a female donor with breast cancer. Some clones in this sample may be carry-over from other donors' samples. Material: axillary lymph node tissue. The chain is built from TRBV10-3 and TRBJ2-1, with D possibly being TRBD1 or TRBD2 (5 bases each). This chain's CDR3 is CAISESGAGNEQFF. CDR3 DNA sequence: TGTGCCATCAGTGAGTCCGGGGCCGGGAATGAGCAGTTCTTC.